This T cell receptor beta chain originates from a study of blood T cells in healthy people across ages. Trimming removed 1 base at V and 6 bases at J, with 17 bases between. The CDR3 consists of 16 residues. The germline V gene has CDR1 PRHDT and CDR2 FYEKMQ (reference sequence). For the second PCR, which ran for about 7 to 11 cycles, a sample-barcoded 5' primer and a J-beta primer mix were used. MiXCR was run by TCRdb on the 5' RACE reads, yielding one entry per CDR3 protein. The sample records approximately 1,000,000 distinct CDR3 sequences, more than 30% being singletons. This clonotype was counted a few times.

V and J are TRBV13 and TRBJ2-3; no firm D call. Specimen: blood. The receptor comes from a man younger than 30 in good health. The CDR3 spells CASSLDLGQWRDTQYF. The CDR3 DNA is TGTGCCAGCAGCTTAGACTTAGGTCAGTGGCGTGATACGCAGTATTTT. Based on the CDR3 plus reference TRBV13 and TRBJ2-3, the full variable domain is AAGVIQSPRHLIKEKRETATLKCYPIPRHDTVYWYQQGPGQDPQFLISFYEKMQSDKGSIPDRFSAQQFSDYHSELNMSSLELGDSALYFCASSLDLGQWRDTQYFGPGTRLTVL.